Below, 24 T cell receptor beta chains from the same sample are listed, as sequenced in a study of response to subunit inactivated influenza vaccine. TCRdb used MiXCR to reprocess the RT-PCR reads, holding one entry per CDR3 protein. The sample holds around 790,000 distinct CDR3 sequences; 21% are singletons and the top ten take 9.5% to 13%. The specimen was PBMCs from blood, collected more than 4 days after vaccination. All receptors come from a man aged 50-59 years who received an inactivated influenza vaccine.

This clonotype was counted at least ten times. This chain uses TRBV7-8 with TRBJ1-4; D gene unclear. CDR3 size: 13 residues. V was pared by 1 base and J by 11 bases, with 11 bases between. The germline CDR1 and CDR2 sequences are SGHVS and FQNEAQ. The CDR3 reads CASSLVPTGKLFF. In DNA, the CDR3 is TGTGCCAGCAGCTTAGTTCCCACCGGGAAACTGTTTTTT.

There are a few counts of this clonotype. This sequence joins TRBV12-3 or TRBV12-4 and TRBJ2-2; D call uncertain. V lost 6 bases, J lost 3 bases, and 14 bases lay in between. CDR3 length equals 15 residues. CDR3 amino acids: CASRPPGPHTGELFF. DNA for the CDR3: TGTGCCAGCAGGCCCCCGGGCCCTCACACCGGGGAGCTGTTTTTT.

V is TRBV4-1 and J is TRBJ2-1; TRBD2 matches at 8 bases. This CDR3 is 16 amino acids long. The germline gives CDR1 MGHRA, CDR2 YSYEKL. V gave up 8 bases and J gave up 0 bases; unmatched junction bases: 9. The CDR3 DNA is TGCGCCAGCCATGCGGACGGGGGGGCCTCCTACAATGAGCAGTTCTTC. Residues: CASHADGGASYNEQFF.

The chain recombines TRBV7-2 with TRBJ1-1; D not resolved. Trimming removed 5 bases at V and 4 bases at J, with 11 bases between. CDR3 length: 13 amino acids. Germline CDR1 SGHTA, CDR2 FQGNSA. CDR3 sequence: CASSPQWGTEAFF. Written as DNA, the CDR3 is TGTGCCAGCAGCCCACAATGGGGCACTGAAGCTTTCTTT.

This clonotype showed up many times. The chain employs TRBV7-2 and TRBJ2-3, with 9 bases lining up with TRBD2. From germline, CDR1 is SGHTA and CDR2 FQGNSA. Trimming took 5 bases from V and 2 from J; bases not matched to a gene: 8. The CDR3 has 16 amino acids. CDR3 sequence: CASSDYGTSYTDTQYF. CDR3 DNA: TGTGCCAGCAGCGATTATGGGACTAGCTACACAGATACGCAGTATTTT. Variable domain in full (rest from reference TRBV7-2 and TRBJ2-3): GAGVSQSPSNKVTEKGKDVELRCDPISGHTALYWYRQSLGQGLEFLIYFQGNSAPDKSGLPSDRFSAERTGGSVSTLTIQRTQQEDSAVYLCASSDYGTSYTDTQYFGPGTRLTVL.

The chain uses TRBV28 and TRBJ2-3, with 12 bases lining up with TRBD2. Germline V gene data show CDR1 as MDHEN and CDR2 as SYDVKM. Unmatched junction bases numbered 14, after V lost 3 bases and J lost 4 bases. The CDR3 is made up of 19 amino acids. The CDR3 sequence is CASSFPSWASGGAADTQYF. The DNA of the CDR3 is TGTGCCAGCAGTTTTCCTTCGTGGGCTAGCGGGGGGGCCGCAGATACGCAGTATTTT.

This clonotype appeared once. The rearrangement joins TRBV18 to TRBJ2-7; TRBD2 is a possible D gene (5 bases). CDR1 KGHSH and CDR2 LQKENI come from the germline V gene. V was pared by 2 bases and J by 2 bases, with 10 bases between. The CDR3 extends over 14 amino acids. Written as DNA, the CDR3 is TGTGCCAGCTCACCAGTTTACGGGACCTACGAGCAGTACTTC. It codes for CASSPVYGTYEQYF.

The gene calls are TRBV7-6 and TRBJ2-3, with TRBD2 identical over 14 bases. Germline V gene lookup returns CDR1 SGHVS and CDR2 FNYEAQ. V gave up 5 bases and J gave up 6 bases; unmatched junction bases: 10. The CDR3 is 17 residues long. The CDR3 protein is CASSALGLAGVGDTQYF. The CDR3 bases are TGTGCCAGCAGCGCCCTGGGACTAGCGGGAGTTGGGGATACGCAGTATTTT.

This clonotype was counted only a few times. This chain links TRBV12-3 or TRBV12-4 with TRBJ2-5; TRBD2 might be the D (6 bases). This CDR3 has 14 residues. Between the trimmed V and J ends, which lost 3 bases and 5 bases, there was a span of 13 bases. CDR3 DNA sequence: TGTGCCAGCAGTTTGGGACTCTTCAGGGAGACCCAGTACTTC. It yields the protein CASSLGLFRETQYF.

The chain links TRBV4-3 to TRBJ2-3; D is uncertain. Trimming took off 3 bases at V and 1 base at J, with 8 bases between the two ends. There are 14 residues in the CDR3. Germline V CDR1 and CDR2: LGHNA, YSLEER. Written as DNA, the CDR3 is TGCGCCAGCAGCCACGTCTCGGGCACAGATACGCAGTATTTT. This codes for CASSHVSGTDTQYF.

This clonotype has a handful of counts. V is TRBV7-8 and J is TRBJ1-5; 9 bases map to TRBD1. Germline V lookup: CDR1 SGHVS, CDR2 FQNEAQ. This CDR3 comprises 13 residues. The junction had 4 bases not matched to a gene; V was cut back by 9 bases and J by 4 bases. The chain's CDR3 is CASNDRGNQPQHF. As DNA, the CDR3 is TGTGCCAGTAACGACAGGGGGAATCAGCCCCAGCATTTT.

In its sample, this clonotype was seen a few times. DNA of the CDR3: TGCGCCAGCAGCGGATGGGGACTAGCGGACACCGGGGAGCTGTTTTTT. This codes for CASSGWGLADTGELFF. This rearrangement joins TRBV5-1 to TRBJ2-2, with 11 bases matching TRBD2. This CDR3 comprises 16 residues. Losses at the gene ends were 4 bases for V and 3 bases for J; bases not matched to a gene: 5. The germline V gene encodes CDR1 SGHRS and CDR2 YFSETQ.

This clonotype showed up just a few times. The V and J genes are TRBV29-1 and TRBJ2-1; D possibly corresponds to TRBD1 (5 bases). The CDR3 runs 14 residues. Germline V lookup: CDR1 SQVTM, CDR2 ANQGSEA. Trimming cost V 4 bases and J 8 bases, with 18 bases left between them. The CDR3 nucleotides are TGCAGCGTTGGGGGCAGGGTTAATGGCGATGAGCAGTTCTTC. Translation: CSVGGRVNGDEQFF.

This clonotype was found many times. This sequence joins TRBV20-1 and TRBJ1-3; 8 bases are a match to TRBD1. The germline gives CDR1 DFQATT, CDR2 SNEGSKA (reference sequence). The CDR3 is 16 amino acids. The V and J ends lost 0 bases and 3 bases, in that order; junction bases with no gene match: 7. CDR3 sequence reads: CSAREVQGADGNTIYF. The CDR3 coding sequence is TGCAGTGCTAGAGAAGTCCAGGGGGCCGATGGAAACACCATATATTTT.

This clonotype was observed many times. The chain links TRBV11-2 to TRBJ2-1, with 14 bases identical to TRBD2. The CDR3 is 14 amino acids. The V segment lost 6 bases and the J segment 7 bases; nucleotides outside the gene matches: 2. Germline-derived CDR1 and CDR2 are SGHAT and FQNNGV. CDR3 nucleotides: TGTGCCAGCAGACGACTAGCGGGGGGGAATGAGCAGTTCTTC. Translation gives CASRRLAGGNEQFF.

The chain links TRBV12-3 or TRBV12-4 to TRBJ1-6; D remains unclear. The CDR3 totals 13 residues. Between the trimmed V and J ends, which lost 3 bases and 6 bases, there was a span of 6 bases. This chain's CDR3 is CASSFSANSPLHF. Here the CDR3 DNA reads TGTGCCAGCAGTTTTTCCGCTAATTCACCCCTCCACTTT.

V usage is TRBV20-1 and J usage is TRBJ1-1; unclear D gene. The CDR3 extends over 13 amino acids. Germline values: CDR1 DFQATT, CDR2 SNEGSKA (reference sequence). Trimming took off 0 bases at V and 3 bases at J, with 8 bases between the two ends. The CDR3 region is CSARDPRYTEAFF. CDR3 DNA sequence: TGCAGTGCTAGAGATCCGAGGTACACTGAAGCTTTCTTT.

This clonotype was recorded once. The chain employs TRBV6-2 or TRBV6-3 and TRBJ2-3, with D uncertain. The CDR3 contains 16 residues. In germline, CDR1 is MNHEY, CDR2 SVGEGT. V was trimmed by 2 bases and J by 0 bases, leaving 12 bases between them. The CDR3 is CASSYGPETSTDTQYF. The CDR3 DNA is TGTGCCAGCAGTTACGGCCCAGAAACTAGCACAGATACGCAGTATTTT.

This clonotype was seen a few times. V gene TRBV5-6 combines with J gene TRBJ2-1; 7 nucleotides align to TRBD1. The CDR3 is made up of 14 amino acids. Germline V lookup: CDR1 SGHDT, CDR2 YYEEEE. The V and J ends lost 4 bases and 8 bases, in that order; junction bases with no gene match: 9. This chain's CDR3 is CASSPGQYPDEQFF. The CDR3 DNA follows: TGTGCCAGCAGCCCGGGACAGTACCCCGATGAGCAGTTCTTC.

The gene calls are TRBV7-2 and TRBJ2-7; perhaps D is TRBD1 or TRBD2 (5 bases each). CDR1 and CDR2 (germline): SGHTA, FQGNSA. This CDR3 is 11 amino acids long. V was shortened by 1 base and J by 8 bases, with 6 bases between the two germline ends. The CDR3 nucleotides are TGTGCCAGCAGCTTAGGGGACCAGCAGTACTTC. Translation: CASSLGDQQYF.

This clonotype was seen only a few times. V gene TRBV15 combines with J gene TRBJ2-2; TRBD2 agrees at 8 bases. CDR3 length: 15 residues. The ends lost 6 bases at V and 0 bases at J; junction bases unmatched: 3. CDR1 LNHNV and CDR2 YYDKDF come from the germline V gene (reference sequence). The DNA of the CDR3 is TGTGCCACCAGTATGACTAGCGCGAACACCGGGGAGCTGTTTTTT. Residues: CATSMTSANTGELFF. Filled out from reference TRBV15 and TRBJ2-2, the complete variable domain reads DAMVIQNPRYQVTQFGKPVTLSCSQTLNHNVMYWYQQKSSQAPKLLFHYYDKDFNNEADTPDNFQSRRPNTSFCFLDIRSPGLGDTAMYLCATSMTSANTGELFFGEGSRLTVL.

J is TRBJ2-7 and V is TRBV6-1; 10 bases are a match to TRBD2. The CDR3 sequence is 15 residues long. The J segment lost 2 bases and the V segment lost 6 bases, leaving 7 bases of the junction unmatched. Germline CDR1 MNHNS, CDR2 SASEGT. CDR3 in DNA: TGTGCCAGCAGCCGAACTAGCGGGAACACCTACGAGCAGTACTTC. It yields the protein CASSRTSGNTYEQYF.

The rearrangement links TRBV20-1 to TRBJ2-7, with a possible D match to TRBD2 (6 bases). This CDR3 spans 15 amino acids. The V end was cut by 5 bases, the J end by 0 bases, with 17 bases between. Germline CDR1 is DFQATT and CDR2 is SNEGSKA (reference sequence). The CDR3 DNA reads as TGCAGTGCTCCTAAGGTGCGGGGTAGCTCCTACGAGCAGTACTTC. This encodes CSAPKVRGSSYEQYF.

The V and J genes are TRBV11-1 and TRBJ2-7, with D perhaps matching TRBD1 (6 bases). The length of the CDR3 is 13 residues. Trimming left V 6 bases short and J 6 bases short, with 15 bases between. Germline V lookup: CDR1 SGHAT, CDR2 FQDESV (reference sequence). Here the CDR3 DNA reads TGTGCCAGCAGTCAAGGACAGTTGGCCGAGCAGTACTTC. Translation gives CASSQGQLAEQYF.